This TCR beta chain was identified in a study of T cells in Graves' hyperthyroidism and ophthalmopathy. Study information: The initial diagnosis was the point when peripheral blood was collected, ahead of any treatment. Study results and caveats: Ophthalmopathy cases were set apart from stable hyperthyroidism by a 13 V-J model. Before onset, ophthalmopathy was predicted by the model a median around 6 months earlier.

CDR3 size: 14 residues. Germline CDR1 is WSHSY and CDR2 is SAAADI. V shed 7 bases and J shed 1 base, with 12 bases lying between them. Regions amplified from RNA transcripts were the TCR beta CDR3 regions. A set of HTBI primers served as the primers for a first-round RT-PCR of the TCR CDR3. TCRdb re-called the multiplex PCR reads through MiXCR, storing one row per CDR3 protein. The top ten hold approximately 19% of the sample, which has under 400,000 distinct CDR3 sequences, approximately 16% seen once. Orbital computed tomography and thyroid ultrasound, together with serum TRAb and thyroxine and clinical symptoms, were used for diagnoses. This clonotype was seen at least ten times. Antigen: not known.

The rearrangement links TRBV10-2 to TRBJ2-3, with D perhaps matching TRBD1 or TRBD2 (6 bases each). This TCR was sampled from a woman in her sixties or seventies with Graves' ophthalmopathy. Source material: blood. For the CDR3, the DNA is TGCGCCAGCAAGGGGGGAGGCGGCACAGATACGCAGTATTTT. This translates into CASKGGGGTDTQYF.